The next 11 T cell receptor beta chains were all read from a single sample in a study of immune evolution from preneoplasia to lung adenocarcinoma (dated by TCRdb to the early 2020s). The library came from the immunoSEQ multiplex PCR assay. Here the immuneACCESS table is served through TCRdb, limited to in-frame sequences with V and J called. Missing clones are a known gap in these copies; in checked studies unresolved V genes cover under half, and the rest lacks a known reason. This sample gives approximately 4,000 clones in total; approximately 90% of them show up just once. Jointly, the top ten make up almost 4% of the sample. The material sequenced was FFPE minimally invasive lung adenocarcinoma tissue. The intended sense of this specimen's cell subset or site label: micro-invasive lung adenocarcinoma (MIA). The receptors come from a donor aged 70 or older with lung adenocarcinoma.

The genes are TRBV11-3 and TRBJ1-2; possible D gene TRBD1, 6 bases. Germline V gene data show CDR1 as SGHNT and CDR2 as YENEEA. The CDR3 is 15 amino acids. The V gene lost 8 bases and the J gene lost 2 bases, with 18 bases spanning the gap. The CDR3 DNA sequence: TGTGCCAGCTCGCTTGGGGAGGGGACAAACTATGGCTACACCTTC. It encodes CASSLGEGTNYGYTF.

This chain joins TRBV9 and TRBJ2-2; no clear D gene. Germline CDR1 is SGDLS and CDR2 is YYNGEE. This CDR3 is 14 amino acids long. Trimming took 5 bases from V and 3 from J, leaving 11 bases between them. The CDR3 sequence is CASSRWTDTGELFF. In DNA form, the CDR3 reads TGTGCCAGCAGTCGTTGGACCGACACCGGGGAGCTGTTTTTT.

The chain has TRBV29-1 and TRBJ2-1; D is possibly TRBD1 (5 bases). Trimming pared 3 bases from V and 1 base from J, leaving 13 bases between. The CDR3 totals 15 residues. Per germline, CDR1 SQVTM and CDR2 ANQGSEA. This CDR3 reads CSVEGHGESYNEQFF. CDR3 coding DNA: TGCAGCGTTGAGGGGCACGGCGAATCCTACAATGAGCAGTTCTTC.

The chain couples TRBV4-3 to TRBJ2-2; D is unresolved. CDR3 size: 12 residues. Trimming pared 2 bases from V and 8 bases from J, leaving 6 bases between. Germline lookup yields CDR1 LGHNA and CDR2 YSLEER. The CDR3 here is CASSQRHGELFF. In nucleotides, the CDR3 is TGCGCCAGCAGCCAACGGCATGGGGAGCTGTTTTTT.

The V and J genes are TRBV7-8 and TRBJ2-1; 11 bases agree with TRBD2. The CDR3 covers 18 residues. V lost 1 base to trimming and J lost 0 bases; unmatched junction nucleotides: 5. Germline V gene sequence: CDR1 SGHVS, CDR2 FQNEAQ. This CDR3 is CASSLVPGLAGSYNEQFF. The CDR3, as DNA: TGTGCCAGCAGCTTAGTTCCCGGACTAGCGGGCTCCTACAATGAGCAGTTCTTC.

V and J are TRBV30 and TRBJ2-5; perhaps TRBD1 as D (6 bases). The ends were cut back, 1 base at V and 3 bases at J, with 18 bases in the middle. Germline assignment: CDR1 GTSNPN and CDR2 SVGIG (reference sequence). CDR3 size: 16 residues. CDR3 coding DNA: TGTGCCTGGAGTGGGGGGTGGGGACACCCGGAAGAGACCCAGTACTTC. Protein product: CAWSGGWGHPEETQYF.

The chain joins TRBV4-1 to TRBJ2-4; D unresolved. V lost 3 bases to trimming and J lost 7 bases, with 4 bases between them. There are 11 residues in the CDR3. Germline loops: CDR1 MGHRA, CDR2 YSYEKL. CDR3: CASSQSNIQYF. DNA of the CDR3: TGCGCCAGCAGCCAGTCTAACATTCAGTACTTC.

This chain uses TRBV10-1 with TRBJ2-7; D tentatively reads TRBD1 or TRBD2 (5 bases each). The CDR3 is 15 amino acids. V was trimmed by 4 bases and J by 1 base, leaving 14 bases between them. The germline CDR1 and CDR2 sequences are WNHNN and SYGVQD (reference sequence). CDR3 sequence (DNA): TGCGCCAGCAGTGCTGGGGCTAGCCGATCCTACGAGCAGTACTTC. Residues: CASSAGASRSYEQYF.

This clone occurred a few times. The DNA for the CDR3 is TGTGCCAGCAGCTTAGGGGACCGGCTGACTGAAGCTTTCTTT. Its protein product is CASSLGDRLTEAFF. The chain joins TRBV7-2 to TRBJ1-1; maybe TRBD1 (5 bases). V was pared by 1 base and J by 5 bases, with 11 bases between. The CDR3 covers 14 residues. CDR1 SGHTA and CDR2 FQGNSA come from the germline V gene.

V usage is TRBV6-1 and J usage is TRBJ2-5; 7 bases agree with TRBD1. The trim removed 5 bases at V and 1 base at J, leaving 1 base unmatched. The V gene's germline CDR1 is MNHNS and CDR2 SASEGT. The CDR3 runs 13 residues. The CDR3 nucleotides are TGTGCCAGCAGTAGGGACAGCCAAGAGACCCAGTACTTC. Protein sequence: CASSRDSQETQYF.

The chain recombines TRBV2 with TRBJ1-5; the D gene is possibly TRBD1 (6 bases). The CDR3 covers 13 residues. Between the trimmed V and J ends, which lost 6 bases and 4 bases, there was a span of 10 bases. CDR1 and CDR2 from the germline V gene are SNHLY and FYNNEI. CDR3 nucleotide sequence: TGTGCCAGCAGACTACAGGGTAATCAGCCCCAGCATTTT. This gives the protein CASRLQGNQPQHF.